This T cell receptor beta chain emerged from a study of blood T cells in healthy people across ages. Overall study results and limits: With age, beta diversity per million T cells declined roughly linearly, significantly by 40 to 50.

To note about this clonotype: Its target is not known.

With a J-beta primer mix and a sample-barcoded 5' primer, a second PCR ran roughly 6 to 11 cycles. TCRdb used MiXCR to reprocess the 5' RACE reads, holding one entry per CDR3 protein. The sample shows more than 1 million distinct CDR3 sequences, around 45% of them seen only once. Germline V CDR1 and CDR2: SGHNT, YYREEE (reference sequence). CDR3 length: 12 amino acids. Trimming left V 4 bases short and J 2 bases short, with 5 bases between. Russia was home to the donors, healthy Caucasian individuals aged about 6 to 90. The authors extracted at least 6 micrograms of total RNA per sample. The gene calls are TRBV5-4 and TRBJ2-3; no firm D call. The sequence came from a woman aged 55-69 years in good health. The sequenced sample consisted of blood. CDR3 loop: CASSIPTDTQYF. As DNA, the CDR3 is TGTGCCAGCAGCATTCCCACAGATACGCAGTATTTT.